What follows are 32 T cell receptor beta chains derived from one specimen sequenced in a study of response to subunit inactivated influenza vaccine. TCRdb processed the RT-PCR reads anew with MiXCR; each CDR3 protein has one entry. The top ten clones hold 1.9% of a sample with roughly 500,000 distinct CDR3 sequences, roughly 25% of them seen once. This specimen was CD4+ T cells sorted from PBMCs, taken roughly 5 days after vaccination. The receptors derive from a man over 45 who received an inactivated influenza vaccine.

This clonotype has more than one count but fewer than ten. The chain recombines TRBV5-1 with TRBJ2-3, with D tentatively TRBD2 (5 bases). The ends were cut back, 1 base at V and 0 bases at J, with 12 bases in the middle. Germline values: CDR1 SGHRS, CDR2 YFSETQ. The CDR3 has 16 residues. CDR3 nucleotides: TGCGCCAGCAGCTTGAGCGGCGGTCCAAGCACAGATACGCAGTATTTT. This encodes CASSLSGGPSTDTQYF.

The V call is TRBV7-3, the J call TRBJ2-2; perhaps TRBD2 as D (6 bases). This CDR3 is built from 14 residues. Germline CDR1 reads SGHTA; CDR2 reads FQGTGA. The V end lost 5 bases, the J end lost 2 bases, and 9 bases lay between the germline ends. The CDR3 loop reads CASSTDYNTGELFF. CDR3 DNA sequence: TGTGCCAGCAGCACGGACTACAACACCGGGGAGCTGTTTTTT.

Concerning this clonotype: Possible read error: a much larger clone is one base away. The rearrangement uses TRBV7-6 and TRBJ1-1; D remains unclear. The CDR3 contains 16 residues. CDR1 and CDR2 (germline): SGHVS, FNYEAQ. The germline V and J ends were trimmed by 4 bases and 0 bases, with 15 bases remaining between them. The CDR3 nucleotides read TGTGCCAGCAGCTCAGTTGCAGGTACCATGAACACTGAAGCTTTCTTT. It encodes CASSSVAGTMNTEAFF. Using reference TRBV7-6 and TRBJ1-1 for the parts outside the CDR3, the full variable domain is GAGVSQSPRYKVTKRGQDVALRCDPISGHVSLYWYRQALGQGPEFLTYFNYEAQQDKSGLPNDRFSAERPEGSISTLTIQRTEQRDSAMYRCASSSVAGTMNTEAFFGQGTRLTVV.

The CDR3 nucleotides are TGCAGTGCTGTCATAGCGGGAGGGGGCGGAGATACGCAGTATTTT. It codes for CSAVIAGGGGDTQYF. The chain recombines TRBV20-1 with TRBJ2-3, with 11 bases that match TRBD2. Germline V lookup: CDR1 DFQATT, CDR2 SNEGSKA (reference sequence). CDR3 length: 15 residues. After removal of 5 bases from V and 5 bases from J, the junction contained 9 bases not matched to a gene.

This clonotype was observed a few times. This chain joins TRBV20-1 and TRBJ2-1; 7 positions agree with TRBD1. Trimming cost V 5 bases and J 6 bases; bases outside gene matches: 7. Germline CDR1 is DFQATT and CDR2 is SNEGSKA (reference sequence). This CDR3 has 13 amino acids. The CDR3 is CSALQGPANEQFF. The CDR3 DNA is TGCAGTGCTTTACAGGGGCCGGCCAATGAGCAGTTCTTC.

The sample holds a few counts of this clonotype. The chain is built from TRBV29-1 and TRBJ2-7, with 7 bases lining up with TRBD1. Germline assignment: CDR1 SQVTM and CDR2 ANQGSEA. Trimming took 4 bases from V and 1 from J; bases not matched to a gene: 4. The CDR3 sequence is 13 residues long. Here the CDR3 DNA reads TGCAGCGTTGCAAAGGGACAGTCCTACGAGCAGTACTTC. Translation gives CSVAKGQSYEQYF.

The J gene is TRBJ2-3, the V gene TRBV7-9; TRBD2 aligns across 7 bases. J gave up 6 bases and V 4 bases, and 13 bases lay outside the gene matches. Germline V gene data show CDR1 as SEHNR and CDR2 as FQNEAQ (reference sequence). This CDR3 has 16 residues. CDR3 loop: CASSSWAGVKMDTQYF. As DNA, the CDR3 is TGTGCCAGCAGCTCGTGGGCGGGAGTCAAGATGGATACGCAGTATTTT.

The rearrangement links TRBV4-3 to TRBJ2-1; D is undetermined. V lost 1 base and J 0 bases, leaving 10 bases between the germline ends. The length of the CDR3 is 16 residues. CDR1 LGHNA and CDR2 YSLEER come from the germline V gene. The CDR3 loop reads CASSQVAEFSYNEQFF. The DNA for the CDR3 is TGCGCCAGCAGCCAAGTGGCGGAATTCTCCTACAATGAGCAGTTCTTC.

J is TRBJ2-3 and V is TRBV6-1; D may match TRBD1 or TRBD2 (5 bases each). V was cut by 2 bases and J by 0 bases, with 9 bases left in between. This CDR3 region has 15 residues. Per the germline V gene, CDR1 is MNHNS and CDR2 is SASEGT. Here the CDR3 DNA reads TGTGCCAGCAGTGAACGGGACCCTAGCACAGATACGCAGTATTTT. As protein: CASSERDPSTDTQYF.

CDR3 DNA sequence: TGTGCCTGGAGTGCTCCCCTCGGGAGATCCTCCTACAATGAGCAGTTCTTC. As protein: CAWSAPLGRSSYNEQFF. The chain carries TRBV30 and TRBJ2-1, with D perhaps matching TRBD2 (6 bases). Germline V lookup: CDR1 GTSNPN, CDR2 SVGIG (reference sequence). The CDR3 consists of 17 residues. V lost 1 base to trimming and J lost 0 bases, with 16 bases between them.

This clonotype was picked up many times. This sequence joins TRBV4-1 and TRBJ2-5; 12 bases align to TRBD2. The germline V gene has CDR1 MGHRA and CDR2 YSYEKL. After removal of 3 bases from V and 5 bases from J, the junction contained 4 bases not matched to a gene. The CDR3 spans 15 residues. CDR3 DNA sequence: TGCGCCAGCAGCCAGACTAGCGGGGGCGTCGAGACCCAGTACTTC. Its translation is CASSQTSGGVETQYF.

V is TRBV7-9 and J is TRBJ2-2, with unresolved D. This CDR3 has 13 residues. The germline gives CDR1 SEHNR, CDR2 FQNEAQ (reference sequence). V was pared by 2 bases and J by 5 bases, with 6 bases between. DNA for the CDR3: TGTGCCAGCAGCTTATACGGGACCGGGGAGCTGTTTTTT. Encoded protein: CASSLYGTGELFF. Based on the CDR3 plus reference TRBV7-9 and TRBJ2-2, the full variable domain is DTGVSQNPRHKITKRGQNVTFRCDPISEHNRLYWYRQTLGQGPEFLTYFQNEAQLEKSRLLSDRFSAERPKGSFSTLEIQRTEQGDSAMYLCASSLYGTGELFFGEGSRLTVL.

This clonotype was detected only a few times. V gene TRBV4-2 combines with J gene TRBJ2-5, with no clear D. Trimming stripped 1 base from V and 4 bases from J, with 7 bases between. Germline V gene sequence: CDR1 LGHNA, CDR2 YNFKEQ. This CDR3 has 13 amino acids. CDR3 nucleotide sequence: TGTGCCAGCAGCCAAGGATCTGCAGAGACCCAGTACTTC. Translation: CASSQGSAETQYF.

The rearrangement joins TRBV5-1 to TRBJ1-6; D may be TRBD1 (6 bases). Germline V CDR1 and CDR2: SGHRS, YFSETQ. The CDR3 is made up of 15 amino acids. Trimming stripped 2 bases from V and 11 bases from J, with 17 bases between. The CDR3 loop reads CASSLDRLGGTPLHF. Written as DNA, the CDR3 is TGCGCCAGCAGCTTAGACAGGCTCGGTGGTACACCCCTCCACTTT. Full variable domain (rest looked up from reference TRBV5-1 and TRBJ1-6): KAGVTQTPRYLIKTRGQQVTLSCSPISGHRSVSWYQQTPGQGLQFLFEYFSETQRNKGNFPGRFSGRQFSNSRSEMNVSTLELGDSALYLCASSLDRLGGTPLHFGNGTRLTVT.

This CDR3 reads CASVGAGVRTDTQYF. The CDR3, as DNA: TGTGCCAGCGTAGGGGCGGGAGTACGCACAGATACGCAGTATTTT. This chain uses TRBV6-2 or TRBV6-3 with TRBJ2-3, with 7 bases aligning to TRBD2. Germline V gene sequence: CDR1 MNHEY, CDR2 SVGEGT. The CDR3 totals 15 residues. V was pared by 8 bases and J by 1 base, with 9 bases of the junction left unmatched.

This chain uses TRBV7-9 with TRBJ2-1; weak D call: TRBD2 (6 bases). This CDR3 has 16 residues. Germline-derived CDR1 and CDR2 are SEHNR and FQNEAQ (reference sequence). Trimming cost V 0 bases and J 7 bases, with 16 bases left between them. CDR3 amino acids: CASSLAVRGGVNEQFF. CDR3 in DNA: TGTGCCAGCAGCTTAGCGGTGAGGGGAGGAGTTAATGAGCAGTTCTTC.

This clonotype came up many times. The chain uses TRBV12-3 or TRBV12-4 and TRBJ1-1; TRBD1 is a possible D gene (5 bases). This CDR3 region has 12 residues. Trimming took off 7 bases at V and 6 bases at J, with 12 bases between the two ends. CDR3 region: CASTQGRAEAFF. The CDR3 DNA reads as TGTGCCAGCACCCAGGGACGGGCTGAAGCTTTCTTT.

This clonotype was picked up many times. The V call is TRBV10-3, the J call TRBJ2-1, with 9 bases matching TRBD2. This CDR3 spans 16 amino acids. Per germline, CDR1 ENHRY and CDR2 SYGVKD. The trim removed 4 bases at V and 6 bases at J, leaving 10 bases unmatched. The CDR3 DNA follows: TGTGCCATCAGTGGTACTAGCGGGCGGGGCCCCAATGAGCAGTTCTTC. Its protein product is CAISGTSGRGPNEQFF.

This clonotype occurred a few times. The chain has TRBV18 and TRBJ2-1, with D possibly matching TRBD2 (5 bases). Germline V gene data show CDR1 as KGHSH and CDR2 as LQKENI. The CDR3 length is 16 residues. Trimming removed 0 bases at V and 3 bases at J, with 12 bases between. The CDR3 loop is CASSPPLASFYNEQFF. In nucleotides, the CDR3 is TGTGCCAGCTCACCACCGTTGGCTAGCTTCTACAATGAGCAGTTCTTC.

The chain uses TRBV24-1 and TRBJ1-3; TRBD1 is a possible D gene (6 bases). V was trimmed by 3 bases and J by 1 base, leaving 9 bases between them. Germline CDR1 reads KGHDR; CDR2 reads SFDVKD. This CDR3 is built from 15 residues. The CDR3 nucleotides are TGTGCCACCAGTGATCCCGGGACATCTGGAAACACCATATATTTT. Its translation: CATSDPGTSGNTIYF.

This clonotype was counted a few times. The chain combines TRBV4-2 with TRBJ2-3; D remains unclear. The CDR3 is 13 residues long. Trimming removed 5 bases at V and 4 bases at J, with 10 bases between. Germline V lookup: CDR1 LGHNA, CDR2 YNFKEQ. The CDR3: CASSYESADTQYF. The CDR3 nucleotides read TGTGCCAGCAGCTACGAGAGCGCAGATACGCAGTATTTT.

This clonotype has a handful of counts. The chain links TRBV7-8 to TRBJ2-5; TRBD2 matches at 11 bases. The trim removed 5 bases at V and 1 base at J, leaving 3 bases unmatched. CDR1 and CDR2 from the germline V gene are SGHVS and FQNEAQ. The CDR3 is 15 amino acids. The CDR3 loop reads CASSGLAGTQETQYF. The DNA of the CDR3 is TGTGCCAGCAGCGGACTAGCGGGTACCCAAGAGACCCAGTACTTC.

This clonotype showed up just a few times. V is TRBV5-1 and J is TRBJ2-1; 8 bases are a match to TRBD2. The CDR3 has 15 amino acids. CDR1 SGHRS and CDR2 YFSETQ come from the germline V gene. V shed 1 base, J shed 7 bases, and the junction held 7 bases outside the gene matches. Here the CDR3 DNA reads TGCGCCAGCAGCTTGATGTCGGGGGGGCTGAATGAGCAGTTCTTC. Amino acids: CASSLMSGGLNEQFF.

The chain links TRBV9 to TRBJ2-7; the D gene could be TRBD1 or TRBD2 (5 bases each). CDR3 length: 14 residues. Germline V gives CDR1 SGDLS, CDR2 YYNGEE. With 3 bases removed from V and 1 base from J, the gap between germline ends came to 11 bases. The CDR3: CASSGDGLSYEQYF. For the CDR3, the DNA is TGTGCCAGCAGCGGGGACGGTCTTTCCTACGAGCAGTACTTC.

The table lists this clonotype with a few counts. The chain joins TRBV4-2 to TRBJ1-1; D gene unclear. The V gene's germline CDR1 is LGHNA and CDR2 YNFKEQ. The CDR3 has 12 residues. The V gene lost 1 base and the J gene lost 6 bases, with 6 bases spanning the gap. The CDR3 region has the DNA TGTGCCAGCAGCCAAGGAAGGTCTGAAGCTTTCTTT. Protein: CASSQGRSEAFF.

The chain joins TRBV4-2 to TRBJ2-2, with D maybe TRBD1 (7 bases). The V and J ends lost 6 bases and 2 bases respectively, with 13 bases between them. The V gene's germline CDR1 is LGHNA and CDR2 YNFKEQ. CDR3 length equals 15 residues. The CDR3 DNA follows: TGTGCCAGCAGTCGCGGGACAGTTAACACCGGGGAGCTGTTTTTT. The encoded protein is CASSRGTVNTGELFF.

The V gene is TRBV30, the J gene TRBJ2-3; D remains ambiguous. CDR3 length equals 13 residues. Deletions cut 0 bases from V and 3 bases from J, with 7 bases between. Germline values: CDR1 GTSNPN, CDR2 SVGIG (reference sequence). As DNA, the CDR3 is TGTGCCTGGAGTGTAAGGGAAACAGATACGCAGTATTTT. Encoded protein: CAWSVRETDTQYF.

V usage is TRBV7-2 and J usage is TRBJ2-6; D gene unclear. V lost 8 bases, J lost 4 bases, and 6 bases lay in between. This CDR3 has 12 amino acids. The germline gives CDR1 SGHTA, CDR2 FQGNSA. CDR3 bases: TGTGCCAGCCGCACGGGGGCCAACGTCCTGACTTTC. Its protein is CASRTGANVLTF.

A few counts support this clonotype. CDR3 sequence: CASSLSGVAYNEQFF. Here the CDR3 DNA reads TGTGCCAGCAGCCTCAGCGGGGTCGCCTACAATGAGCAGTTCTTC. The chain recombines TRBV7-2 with TRBJ2-1, with TRBD2 matching over 7 bases. Germline V gene data show CDR1 as SGHTA and CDR2 as FQGNSA. V was pared by 5 bases and J by 2 bases, with 6 bases of the junction left unmatched. CDR3 size: 15 residues.

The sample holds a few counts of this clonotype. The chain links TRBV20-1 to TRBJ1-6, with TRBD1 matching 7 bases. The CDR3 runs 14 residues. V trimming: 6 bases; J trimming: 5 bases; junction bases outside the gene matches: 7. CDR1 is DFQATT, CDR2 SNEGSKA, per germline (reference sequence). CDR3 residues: CSAKPGTDNSPLHF. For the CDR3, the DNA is TGCAGTGCCAAACCAGGGACAGATAATTCACCCCTCCACTTT.

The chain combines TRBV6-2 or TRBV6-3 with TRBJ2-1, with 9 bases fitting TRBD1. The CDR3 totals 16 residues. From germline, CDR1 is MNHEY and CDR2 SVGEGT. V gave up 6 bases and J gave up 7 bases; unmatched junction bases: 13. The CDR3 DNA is TGTGCCAGCAGCTATCCCACAGGGGGCGGTGAGAATGAGCAGTTCTTC. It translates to CASSYPTGGGENEQFF.

The CDR3 DNA is TGCAGTGCTAGAGATCCACGTGGGGGGGGAGAGCAGTACTTC. Translating gives CSARDPRGGGEQYF. V is TRBV20-1 and J is TRBJ2-7; 7 bases are shared with TRBD2. The CDR3 has 14 residues. Germline assignment: CDR1 DFQATT and CDR2 SNEGSKA (reference sequence). The junction had 9 bases not matched to a gene; V was cut back by 0 bases and J by 7 bases.